This T cell receptor beta chain came from a study of cytomegalovirus exposure and HLA in healthy donors. The PCR employed 60 Vbeta primers together with 13 Jbeta primers. Only in-frame clones appear in the TCRdb table, and some are missing; sequencing was by immunoSEQ multiplex PCR. This sample has 150,000 or so clones, with around three fifths found just once. V lost 4 bases and J lost 6, with 9 bases in between. In germline, CDR1 is SGHAT, CDR2 FQNNGV. The CDR3 covers 12 residues. J is TRBJ1-1 and V is TRBV11-2; D is unclear. Sequencing was carried out using PBMCs. This clonotype was sampled from a woman in her twenties or thirties in good health and CMV-seropositive. DNA of the CDR3: TGTGCCAGCAGCTCCTACGGGTCTGAAGCTTTCTTT. It is translated as CASSSYGSEAFF.